This section outlines one T cell receptor (beta chain) sequence together with its context. Antigen: not known. This CDR3 comprises 17 residues. Germline lookup yields CDR1 MNHEY and CDR2 SVGEGT. The ends were cut back, 5 bases at V and 4 bases at J, with 21 bases in the middle. Time point: persistent/refractory GD, antithyroid drugs over 5 years with positive TRAb. The TCR library was made from RNA extracted from PBMCs. EDTA tubes held roughly 10 milliliters of peripheral blood from each patient. Library construction for TCR beta used iRepertoire HTBI primers and Arm-PCR of CDR3 regions. Under the authors' procedure: Taken together, the samples had roughly 63 TRBV and approximately 15 TRBJ segments identified. TCRdb analysed the multiplex PCR reads with MiXCR anew, one entry per CDR3 protein. TCRdb, rather than the study authors, made the V and J calls. The table lists about 660,000 distinct CDR3 sequences, around 32% of them singletons, with around 42% in the top ten.

This sample was included in a study of regulatory T cells in long-lasting Graves disease. Overall study results and limits: For persistent Graves' patients, TCR diversity was lower than for newly diagnosed ones. Persistent disease was associated with favored TRBV28 usage and with favored use of TRBJ1-2 and TRBJ2-5.

The sample consisted of peripheral blood mononuclear cells (PBMCs), taken when the disease was refractory, from a patient treated with antithyroid drugs. This TCR derives from a female donor with Graves disease. The rearrangement joins TRBV6-2 or TRBV6-3 to TRBJ1-3, with D perhaps matching TRBD1 (6 bases). The CDR3 reads CASSPKGGRGGGNTIYF. DNA of the CDR3: TGTGCCAGCAGTCCCAAGGGAGGCAGGGGAGGAGGAAACACCATATATTTT.